What follows are 7 T cell receptor beta chains derived from one specimen sequenced in a study of graft-versus-host responses after intestinal transplantation (dated by TCRdb to the early 2020s). Libraries were constructed by the immunoSEQ multiplex PCR assay. Here the immuneACCESS table is served through TCRdb, limited to in-frame sequences with V and J called. Missing clones are a known gap in these copies; in checked studies unresolved V genes cover under half, and the rest lacks a known reason. Present in this sample are under 45,000 clones, approximately 93% of which were seen just once. The ten biggest clones cover less than 4.5% of the sample. The sample in question was PBMCs, obtained 700 to 850 days after intestinal transplantation. The receptors here all came from a human patient who received an intestinal transplant, so some T cells may come from the graft donor.

The chain is built from TRBV6-5 and TRBJ2-1, with unresolved D. This CDR3 contains 13 residues. V lost 6 bases to trimming and J lost 2 bases, with 8 bases between them. Germline CDR1 and CDR2: MNHEY and SVGAGI. As DNA, the CDR3 is TGTGCCAGCAGAGGCGTCACCTACAATGAGCAGTTCTTC. Protein sequence: CASRGVTYNEQFF.

This chain links TRBV6-6 with TRBJ1-2; perhaps TRBD1 as D (5 bases). CDR1 MNHNY and CDR2 SVGAGI come from the germline V gene (reference sequence). The CDR3 is 15 amino acids. Trimming took off 5 bases at V and 4 bases at J, with 17 bases between the two ends. This chain's CDR3 is CASSGTDGSSYGYTF. DNA for the CDR3: TGTGCCAGCAGTGGGACGGATGGGTCCTCCTATGGCTACACCTTC.

This chain joins TRBV5-1 and TRBJ1-6; possibly TRBD1 for D (6 bases). CDR1 is SGHRS, CDR2 YFSETQ, per germline. V gave up 4 bases and J gave up 8 bases, with 13 bases separating them. The CDR3 is made up of 14 amino acids. Here the CDR3 reads CASSPGQKDSPLHF. In DNA form, the CDR3 reads TGCGCCAGCAGCCCCGGACAGAAGGATTCACCCCTCCACTTT.

This chain joins TRBV4-1 and TRBJ2-5; D is uncertain. The tail of the sequence fits TRBJ2-7 better, so the J call may be wrong. The CDR3 contains 13 residues. The germline gives CDR1 MGHRA, CDR2 YSYEKL. CDR3 in amino acids: CASSQVRGYEQYF. The CDR3 DNA follows: TGCGCCAGCAGCCAAGTTCGAGGCTACGAGCAGTACTTC.

This clone was detected only once. The V and J genes are TRBV9 and TRBJ2-3; TRBD2 matches 7 bases. J gave up 5 bases and V 0 bases, and 21 bases lay outside the gene matches. CDR1 and CDR2 (germline): SGDLS, YYNGEE. CDR3 length: 20 residues. CDR3 sequence reads: CASSVGVGRSLLLAQDTQYF. DNA of the CDR3: TGTGCCAGCAGCGTAGGGGTAGGAAGGAGCCTGTTACTAGCGCAAGATACGCAGTATTTT.

The V call is TRBV7-6, the J call TRBJ2-5; TRBD2 agrees at 7 bases. Trimming took 5 bases from V and 4 from J; bases not matched to a gene: 7. Germline V gene data show CDR1 as SGHVS and CDR2 as FNYEAQ. The CDR3 is made up of 14 amino acids. CDR3 loop: CASSPRAGRETQYF. As DNA, the CDR3 is TGTGCCAGCAGCCCCCGAGCGGGGAGAGAGACCCAGTACTTC. The entire variable domain, with the rest obtained from reference TRBV7-6 and TRBJ2-5, is as follows: GAGVSQSPRYKVTKRGQDVALRCDPISGHVSLYWYRQALGQGPEFLTYFNYEAQQDKSGLPNDRFSAERPEGSISTLTIQRTEQRDSAMYRCASSPRAGRETQYFGPGTRLLVL.

The chain carries TRBV2 and TRBJ1-3; 7 bases agree with TRBD1. The J segment lost 4 bases and the V segment lost 10 bases, leaving 7 bases of the junction unmatched. The CDR3 sequence is 13 residues long. Looked up from germline, CDR1 is SNHLY and CDR2 is FYNNEI. This chain's CDR3 is CANQPDRGNTIYF. Here the CDR3 DNA reads TGTGCCAACCAACCGGACAGGGGAAACACCATATATTTT. The complete variable domain, with remaining parts taken from reference TRBV2 and TRBJ1-3, reads EPEVTQTPSHQVTQMGQEVILRCVPISNHLYFYWYRQILGQKVEFLVSFYNNEISEKSEIFDDQFSVERPDGSNFTLKIRSTKLEDSAMYFCANQPDRGNTIYFGEGSWLTVV.